One sample yielded the 17 T cell receptor beta chains listed below, sequenced in a study of human T cells and chemical hapten exposure. As for time point: pre-sensitization, week 0. Stated treatment: therapeutic diphenylcyclopropenone sensitization with weekly scalp DPC. Each CDR3 protein gets one entry after TCRdb re-called the RACE reads with MiXCR. The repertoire holds about 250,000 distinct CDR3 sequences, with about 7.7% as singletons. The source material was whole blood, sampled in connection with sensitization to the hapten diphenylcyclopropenone (DPC). The source is a man aged 18 to 29 with alopecia areata. Some clones in this sample may be carry-over from other donors' samples.

This clonotype has a handful of counts. Here the CDR3 reads CASSLQYPGQPEAFF. The DNA for the CDR3 is TGTGCCAGCAGCCTCCAGTACCCGGGACAGCCAGAAGCTTTCTTT. This rearrangement joins TRBV6-2 or TRBV6-3 to TRBJ1-1; 7 bases are a match to TRBD1. The CDR3 spans 15 residues. The germline CDR1 and CDR2 sequences are MNHEY and SVGEGT. J lost 8 bases, V lost 6 bases, and 15 bases had no gene match.

This clonotype was recorded at least ten times. The chain combines TRBV6-6 with TRBJ2-5, with 10 positions matching TRBD2. The V gene end was trimmed by 6 bases and the J gene end by 5 bases; junction bases not matched to a gene: 15. CDR1 is MNHNY and CDR2 is SVGAGI in the germline V gene (reference sequence). The CDR3 extends over 17 amino acids. CDR3 residues: CASSPIGLAGAGETQYF. Written as DNA, the CDR3 is TGTGCCAGCAGCCCTATCGGGCTAGCGGGGGCTGGGGAGACCCAGTACTTC.

This clonotype has more than one count but fewer than ten. The chain has TRBV6-2 or TRBV6-3 and TRBJ2-1; D gene ambiguous. V dropped 7 bases and J dropped 5 bases, with 9 bases sitting between them. There are 12 residues in the CDR3. CDR1 MNHEY and CDR2 SVGEGT come from the germline V gene. The CDR3 region has the DNA TGTGCCAGCAAGCCCCGGGACAATGAGCAGTTCTTC. Protein: CASKPRDNEQFF.

The chain links TRBV9 to TRBJ2-6; a weak D match, TRBD2 (6 bases). The germline V gene encodes CDR1 SGDLS and CDR2 YYNGEE. This CDR3 contains 17 residues. V was shortened by 3 bases and J by 0 bases, with 13 bases between the two germline ends. CDR3 loop: CASSGMGLTSGANVLTF. The CDR3 DNA is TGTGCCAGCAGCGGAATGGGACTGACCTCTGGGGCCAACGTCCTGACTTTC.

The chain combines TRBV6-1 with TRBJ1-1, with D unclear. Germline CDR1 reads MNHNS; CDR2 reads SASEGT. This CDR3 region has 12 residues. V gave up 3 bases and J gave up 1 base, with 3 bases separating them. CDR3 bases: TGTGCCAGCAGTGACGCGAACACTGAAGCTTTCTTT. Protein sequence: CASSDANTEAFF.

This clonotype was found a few times. The chain uses TRBV7-9 and TRBJ2-5; 12 bases fit TRBD1. Germline values: CDR1 SEHNR, CDR2 FQNEAQ (reference sequence). The CDR3 runs to 16 residues. Trimming removed 5 bases from V and 5 bases from J; junction bases left unmatched: 9. CDR3 sequence: CASSIPGQGAKETQYF. The CDR3, as DNA: TGTGCCAGCAGCATCCCGGGACAGGGGGCGAAGGAGACCCAGTACTTC.

This clonotype was observed many times. V gene TRBV7-6 combines with J gene TRBJ1-1; TRBD1 might be the D (5 bases). V lost 4 bases to trimming and J lost 5 bases, with 14 bases between them. The CDR3 totals 14 residues. In germline, CDR1 is SGHVS, CDR2 FNYEAQ. As DNA, the CDR3 is TGTGCCAGCAGCTCTCGTCGGGGGTGGACTGAAGCTTTCTTT. Protein product: CASSSRRGWTEAFF.

The V gene is TRBV6-6, the J gene TRBJ2-7; D is possibly TRBD1 or TRBD2 (5 bases each). Germline CDR1 MNHNY, CDR2 SVGAGI (reference sequence). V lost 0 bases and J lost 0, with 9 bases in between. CDR3 size: 15 residues. This CDR3 is CASSYSGTSSYEQYF. The CDR3 DNA sequence: TGTGCCAGCAGTTACTCGGGGACCTCCTCCTACGAGCAGTACTTC.

The chain is built from TRBV7-9 and TRBJ2-1; D is possibly TRBD1 (6 bases). With 5 bases removed from V and 0 bases from J, the gap between germline ends came to 17 bases. The CDR3 has 17 residues. Germline lookup yields CDR1 SEHNR and CDR2 FQNEAQ (reference sequence). The CDR3 spells CASSLWDTFISYNEQFF. The CDR3 nucleotides read TGTGCCAGCAGCCTCTGGGACACCTTCATCTCCTACAATGAGCAGTTCTTC.

This clonotype occurred a few times. This chain connects TRBV3-1 to TRBJ2-3; TRBD2 agrees at 8 bases. CDR3 length: 16 amino acids. Germline trimming cut 4 bases from V and 2 bases from J; bases unmatched to any gene: 8. The germline V gene encodes CDR1 LGHDT and CDR2 YNNKEL (reference sequence). The CDR3 loop reads CASSPLERGLTDTQYF. CDR3 in DNA: TGTGCCAGCAGCCCGCTCGAGCGGGGGCTCACAGATACGCAGTATTTT.

The J gene is TRBJ1-1, the V gene TRBV4-2; D is ambiguous. Trimming took 1 base from V and 1 from J, leaving 7 bases between them. This CDR3 is built from 14 residues. Germline values: CDR1 LGHNA, CDR2 YNFKEQ. CDR3: CASSQAHRNTEAFF. CDR3 sequence (DNA): TGTGCCAGCAGCCAAGCCCACAGGAACACTGAAGCTTTCTTT.

This clonotype was counted a single time. The chain couples TRBV11-2 to TRBJ2-1; tentative D call: TRBD2 (6 bases). The germline V gene encodes CDR1 SGHAT and CDR2 FQNNGV. The CDR3 spans 15 residues. Trimming cost V 6 bases and J 5 bases, with 17 bases left between them. The CDR3 nucleotides read TGTGCCAGCAGACACCGGGACTCAGCCAACAATGAGCAGTTCTTC. As protein: CASRHRDSANNEQFF.

This chain connects TRBV6-6 to TRBJ1-4, with 7 positions matching TRBD1. The CDR3 runs to 14 residues. Germline CDR1 and CDR2: MNHNY and SVGAGI (reference sequence). V dropped 6 bases and J dropped 3; count of bases not matched to a gene: 4. In nucleotides, the CDR3 is TGTGCCAGCAGCGGGGGACAGCCTAATGAAAAACTGTTTTTT. Protein product: CASSGGQPNEKLFF.

The sample holds a few counts of this clonotype. The chain recombines TRBV6-5 with TRBJ2-6; D remains ambiguous. In germline, CDR1 is MNHEY, CDR2 SVGAGI. The CDR3 is 14 residues long. Trimming took 1 base from V and 4 from J, leaving 5 bases between them. The CDR3 DNA is TGTGCCAGCAGTTACTTAGGGGGGGCCAACGTCCTGACTTTC. It yields the protein CASSYLGGANVLTF.

In this sample, this clonotype turned up a few times. The chain carries TRBV4-1 and TRBJ2-7; the D gene is possibly TRBD1 (6 bases). The V gene lost 2 bases and the J gene lost 2 bases, with 10 bases spanning the gap. Germline CDR1 reads MGHRA; CDR2 reads YSYEKL. There are 14 residues in the CDR3. The CDR3 bases are TGCGCCAGCAGCCAAAACCAGGGGACCTACGAGCAGTACTTC. This translates into CASSQNQGTYEQYF.

This clonotype was detected a few times. The V gene is TRBV19, the J gene TRBJ2-7; D not certain. Trimming removed 3 bases at V and 1 base at J, with 16 bases between. This CDR3 region has 16 residues. Germline CDR1 is LNHDA and CDR2 is SQIVND (reference sequence). CDR3 nucleotide sequence: TGTGCCAGTAGTATCGATGGGGTCGGTTTGTCCTACGAGCAGTACTTC. Residues: CASSIDGVGLSYEQYF.

There are a few counts of this clonotype. The rearrangement uses TRBV7-9 and TRBJ1-6; 8 nucleotides align to TRBD1. Germline lookup yields CDR1 SEHNR and CDR2 FQNEAQ (reference sequence). J lost 3 bases, V lost 5 bases, and 3 bases had no gene match. This CDR3 has 15 residues. The CDR3 DNA sequence: TGTGCCAGCAGCCCTGGGACAGGCTATAATTCACCCCTCCACTTT. Protein product: CASSPGTGYNSPLHF.